This record looks at one T cell receptor (beta chain) sequence and its context. Antigen unknown. These data originate in a study of cytomegalovirus exposure and HLA in healthy donors. General observations from the study: Associated with HLA alleles at 0.05 false discovery rate in a later analysis were around 17,000 TCR beta sequences.

Germline V gives CDR1 SGHTA, CDR2 FQGNSA. V was pared by 5 bases and J by 9 bases, with 7 bases of the junction left unmatched. CDR3 length: 15 amino acids. PCR primers comprised 60 Vbeta and 13 Jbeta primers. TCRdb's copy holds only in-frame clones and misses some; the assay was immunoSEQ multiplex PCR. The sample lists about 180,000 clones, about three quarters occurring once. Material: PBMCs. The TCR comes from a man aged 18 to 35 in good health and CMV-seronegative. The chain combines TRBV7-2 with TRBJ1-6; 10 nucleotides match TRBD1. The CDR3 protein is CASSPWDRGSSPLHF. As DNA, the CDR3 is TGTGCCAGCAGCCCGTGGGACAGGGGCAGTTCACCCCTCCACTTT.